The source of this T cell receptor beta chain is a study of blood T cells in healthy people across ages. Whole-study findings and limits: Underestimates were what the diversity estimates from one million T cells were considered to be. Researchers said unsorted PBMCs prevented a conclusive naive versus antigen-experienced comparison. The recorded TCR beta diversity per million T cells decreased in a roughly linear manner with age.

This clonotype was seen a single time. Antigen specificity is unknown. Samples had at least 6.5 million PBMCs isolated from them. The authors ran a second PCR of about 6 to 11 cycles using a sample-barcoded 5' primer and a J-beta primer mix. MiXCR, run by TCRdb on the 5' RACE reads, gives a single entry per CDR3 protein. The table has 650,000 to 950,000 distinct CDR3 sequences, around two fifths seen once. Trimming left V 6 bases short and J 7 bases short, with 15 bases between. This CDR3 has 12 residues. CDR1 DFQATT and CDR2 SNEGSKA come from the germline V gene (reference sequence). This sequence originates from a man in his sixties in good health. Sequencing was done on a sample of blood. V usage is TRBV20-1 and J usage is TRBJ1-1; D not resolved. CDR3 DNA sequence: TGCAGTGCCAGCCAGGCGCAGGATGAAGCTTTCTTT. Protein product: CSASQAQDEAFF.